A single sample is the source of the 30 T cell receptor beta chains below, sequenced in a study of shared T cell receptors in the human thymus. The assay was immunoSEQ multiplex PCR, and TCRdb's table has in-frame clones only and misses some. The table lists 600,000 to 900,000 clones, approximately 85% of them singletons. The data also belong to a second study, concerning human thymus T cells.

The sequenced material came from thymocytes. The source of these receptors is a girl under three years old with a congenital heart defect.

The chain combines TRBV4-1 with TRBJ1-1; TRBD1 is a possible D gene (6 bases). Looked up from germline, CDR1 is MGHRA and CDR2 is YSYEKL. This CDR3 contains 18 residues. V shed 4 bases and J shed 1 base, with 22 bases lying between them. This CDR3 reads CASSPTFGGAGWNTEAFF. In DNA, the CDR3 is TGCGCCAGCAGCCCCACATTTGGGGGGGCAGGTTGGAACACTGAAGCTTTCTTT.

This sequence joins TRBV13 and TRBJ1-1, with no clear D. The germline V and J ends were trimmed by 1 base and 1 base, with 10 bases remaining between them. Germline V lookup: CDR1 PRHDT, CDR2 FYEKMQ (reference sequence). The CDR3 has 15 amino acids. DNA for the CDR3: TGTGCCAGCAGCTTAGATAGGACTGGGAACACTGAAGCTTTCTTT. Translated: CASSLDRTGNTEAFF.

This chain links TRBV5-6 with TRBJ2-5; 9 nucleotides match TRBD1. The CDR3 sequence is 19 residues long. Germline CDR1 and CDR2: SGHDT and YYEEEE. Trimming took 1 base from V and 4 from J; bases not matched to a gene: 17. The CDR3: CASSLFREPGQGVRETQYF. CDR3 in DNA: TGTGCCAGCAGCTTGTTCAGGGAACCGGGACAGGGCGTTCGAGAGACCCAGTACTTC.

The V call is TRBV6-1, the J call TRBJ1-3; D is perhaps TRBD1 (6 bases). This CDR3 has 17 residues. Germline V lookup: CDR1 MNHNS, CDR2 SASEGT. Trimming left V 2 bases short and J 8 bases short, with 22 bases between. CDR3 residues: CASSEPHQTGRSDTIYF. CDR3 coding DNA: TGTGCCAGCAGTGAACCTCATCAGACAGGCAGGTCGGACACCATATATTTT.

The V gene is TRBV9, the J gene TRBJ1-2; D unresolved. The germline V gene encodes CDR1 SGDLS and CDR2 YYNGEE. CDR3 length equals 14 residues. With 0 bases removed from V and 5 bases from J, the gap between germline ends came to 11 bases. As DNA, the CDR3 is TGTGCCAGCAGCGTAGCTGCGGCAGATTATGGCTACACCTTC. Protein: CASSVAAADYGYTF.

This chain joins TRBV27 and TRBJ1-1; 7 bases are shared with TRBD1. V dropped 6 bases and J dropped 3; count of bases not matched to a gene: 10. The CDR3 covers 15 residues. Per the germline V gene, CDR1 is MNHEY and CDR2 is SMNVEV (reference sequence). The CDR3 DNA sequence: TGTGCCAGCAGGGTAAGGGGGCGGGGGGACACTGAAGCTTTCTTT. Translating it yields CASRVRGRGDTEAFF.

V usage is TRBV10-3 and J usage is TRBJ2-7; 10 nucleotides line up with TRBD1. Germline V gene sequence: CDR1 ENHRY, CDR2 SYGVKD. The ends lost 10 bases at V and 7 bases at J; junction bases unmatched: 7. This CDR3 has 12 amino acids. As DNA, the CDR3 is TGTGCCAGTAGACAGGGGGCGAGGGAGCAGTACTTC. This encodes CASRQGAREQYF.

The genes are TRBV5-1 and TRBJ2-1; perhaps TRBD2 as D (6 bases). The CDR3 consists of 20 residues. Per germline, CDR1 SGHRS and CDR2 YFSETQ. Trimming stripped 5 bases from V and 1 base from J, with 28 bases between. CDR3 amino acids: CASSLLGDLKRARSYNEQFF. The CDR3 DNA sequence: TGCGCCAGCAGTCTCCTCGGGGACTTAAAACGGGCACGGTCCTACAATGAGCAGTTCTTC.

The J gene is TRBJ1-4, the V gene TRBV5-5, with a weak D call TRBD1 (6 bases). CDR3 length: 15 residues. The V end was cut by 4 bases, the J end by 9 bases, with 19 bases between. From germline, CDR1 is SGHKS and CDR2 YYEKEE (reference sequence). DNA for the CDR3: TGTGCCAGCAGCCGAGGTTCGGGACATTTAAAAAAACTGTTTTTT. This encodes CASSRGSGHLKKLFF.

The chain carries TRBV27 and TRBJ1-6; D not certain. Trimming took off 2 bases at V and 7 bases at J, with 18 bases between the two ends. This CDR3 comprises 17 residues. The germline CDR1 and CDR2 sequences are MNHEY and SMNVEV (reference sequence). The CDR3 DNA reads as TGTGCCAGCAGTTTAAGTAGCGGCAGAACGAGGAATTCACCCCTCCACTTT. Protein sequence: CASSLSSGRTRNSPLHF.

This chain connects TRBV4-1 to TRBJ2-7; a possible D gene is TRBD2 (6 bases). Trimming shortened V by 0 bases and J by 3 bases, and 12 bases separated the two germline ends. This CDR3 is 15 amino acids long. CDR1 is MGHRA and CDR2 is YSYEKL in the germline V gene. This CDR3 is CASSQDGTEDYEQYF. As DNA, the CDR3 is TGCGCCAGCAGCCAAGATGGGACTGAAGACTACGAGCAGTACTTC.

This clone was picked up a small number of times. The rearrangement joins TRBV19 to TRBJ2-2; 11 bases align to TRBD1. The V segment lost 5 bases and the J segment 1 base; nucleotides outside the gene matches: 9. Germline-derived CDR1 and CDR2 are LNHDA and SQIVND (reference sequence). The CDR3 loop spans 18 amino acids. CDR3 bases: TGTGCCAGTAGTGGGACAGGGGGTTCTCCTGGGAACACCGGGGAGCTGTTTTTT. It is translated as CASSGTGGSPGNTGELFF.

This clone occurred once. This chain's CDR3 is CASRWAPGNTEAFF. In DNA form, the CDR3 reads TGTGCCAGCAGGTGGGCCCCCGGAAACACTGAAGCTTTCTTT. V gene TRBV2 combines with J gene TRBJ1-1; D remains unclear. CDR1 and CDR2 (germline): SNHLY, FYNNEI. This CDR3 spans 14 amino acids. V shed 6 bases and J shed 2 bases, with 13 bases lying between them.

A few counts support this clone. V is TRBV18 and J is TRBJ1-1, with TRBD1 matching 10 bases. The CDR3 spans 17 residues. V lost 3 bases and J lost 0; bases outside the gene matches: 7. Germline values: CDR1 KGHSH, CDR2 LQKENI. The CDR3 loop reads CASSPVRTGGMNTEAFF. The CDR3 DNA reads as TGTGCCAGCTCACCTGTTCGGACAGGGGGGATGAACACTGAAGCTTTCTTT.

This chain links TRBV7-6 with TRBJ1-2, with 8 bases that match TRBD1. The CDR3 runs to 14 residues. Trimming removed 3 bases from V and 5 bases from J; junction bases left unmatched: 5. Germline V gene data show CDR1 as SGHVS and CDR2 as FNYEAQ. Here the CDR3 reads CASSLVDRGYGYTF. The CDR3 DNA reads TGTGCCAGCAGCTTGGTTGACAGGGGTTATGGCTACACCTTC.

The chain recombines TRBV5-5 with TRBJ2-7; a possible D gene is TRBD1 (6 bases). Germline V lookup: CDR1 SGHKS, CDR2 YYEKEE (reference sequence). The CDR3 runs to 15 residues. Between the trimmed V and J ends, which lost 2 bases and 0 bases, there was a span of 12 bases. The CDR3 protein is CASSLGTLSSYEQYF. In nucleotides, the CDR3 is TGTGCCAGCAGCTTAGGGACACTCAGCTCCTACGAGCAGTACTTC.

This clone occurred once. The chain has TRBV28 and TRBJ2-7; D is possibly TRBD1 (6 bases). V was clipped by 7 bases and J by 2 bases, with 21 bases between them. From germline, CDR1 is MDHEN and CDR2 SYDVKM. This CDR3 region has 16 residues. CDR3 nucleotide sequence: TGTGCCAGCACATCGGACAGTCTCCTAATACCCTACGAGCAGTACTTC. Translated: CASTSDSLLIPYEQYF.

This chain's CDR3 is CASSLSVPPHEQYF. CDR3 nucleotide sequence: TGTGCCAGCAGCTTGTCGGTGCCCCCCCACGAGCAGTACTTC. The V gene is TRBV5-4, the J gene TRBJ2-7; D is uncertain. The CDR3 length is 14 residues. Germline CDR1 is SGHNT and CDR2 is YYREEE (reference sequence). Trimming left V 1 base short and J 5 bases short, with 13 bases between.

The CDR3 is CSVVGDRFYEQYF. DNA of the CDR3: TGCAGCGTTGTTGGGGACAGGTTCTACGAGCAGTACTTC. This chain uses TRBV29-1 with TRBJ2-7; 8 bases map to TRBD1. The CDR3 is 13 amino acids. Trimming removed 4 bases from V and 3 bases from J; junction bases left unmatched: 5. CDR1 SQVTM and CDR2 ANQGSEA come from the germline V gene.

The chain employs TRBV5-1 and TRBJ2-5; TRBD1 might be the D (7 bases). V lost 3 bases and J lost 3, with 27 bases in between. CDR1 and CDR2 from the germline V gene are SGHRS and YFSETQ. This CDR3 is 19 amino acids long. CDR3 nucleotide sequence: TGCGCCAGCAGCTCATGGAACAGGAGGGGGCACAATGTTGAAGAGACCCAGTACTTC. It codes for CASSSWNRRGHNVEETQYF.

V usage is TRBV7-2 and J usage is TRBJ1-2, with unresolved D. V was shortened by 7 bases and J by 4 bases, with 19 bases between the two germline ends. This CDR3 region has 15 residues. CDR1 is SGHTA and CDR2 is FQGNSA in the germline V gene. The CDR3 bases are TGTGCCAGCAACCCCCCCTTCGCACCTAGCTATGGCTACACCTTC. Its translation is CASNPPFAPSYGYTF.

This chain links TRBV19 with TRBJ2-4; the D gene is possibly TRBD2 (6 bases). The ends were cut back, 4 bases at V and 0 bases at J, with 22 bases in the middle. This CDR3 is 19 amino acids long. CDR1 and CDR2 (germline): LNHDA, SQIVND (reference sequence). Here the CDR3 DNA reads TGTGCCAGTAGTAGACGACCGGGACTCGGGGTACTAGCCAAAAACATTCAGTACTTC. This gives the protein CASSRRPGLGVLAKNIQYF.

The gene calls are TRBV21-1 and TRBJ2-1; the listed D gene, TRBD2, was not tested against the DNA. TRBV21-1 is assigned pseudogene status. The CDR3 spans 17 residues. The CDR3 is CASSPKRSDLPYNEQFF. In DNA form, the CDR3 reads TGTGCCAGCAGCCCCAAACGGAGCGATCTCCCCTACAATGAGCAGTTCTTC.

The CDR3 DNA is TGCGCCAGCAGTATCCAGGGGGGTCCTGAAGCTTTCTTT. Its translation: CASSIQGGPEAFF. The V gene is TRBV10-2, the J gene TRBJ1-1, with 7 bases identical to TRBD1. Trimming at V came to 5 bases and at J to 6 bases, leaving 6 bases not matched to a gene. Per the germline V gene, CDR1 is WSHSY and CDR2 is SAAADI. This CDR3 is 13 amino acids long.

The chain recombines TRBV10-3 with TRBJ1-1; D is possibly TRBD1 (6 bases). The CDR3 spans 17 residues. Germline assignment: CDR1 ENHRY and CDR2 SYGVKD. V lost 6 bases and J 2 bases, leaving 22 bases between the germline ends. CDR3: CAIRGTRDTEKNTEAFF. CDR3 bases: TGTGCCATCAGAGGGACCCGGGACACGGAGAAAAACACTGAAGCTTTCTTT.

The rearrangement joins TRBV19 to TRBJ1-5; no firm D call. Trimming stripped 3 bases from V and 6 bases from J, with 15 bases between. Germline CDR1 reads LNHDA; CDR2 reads SQIVND (reference sequence). This CDR3 has 15 residues. CDR3 DNA: TGTGCCAGTAGTATCGGGGTGGGGATGGGTCAGCCCCAGCATTTT. Translated, it gives CASSIGVGMGQPQHF.

This clone was observed a handful of times. The chain employs TRBV11-2 and TRBJ1-1; the D gene is possibly TRBD1 (5 bases). Trimming left V 0 bases short and J 2 bases short, with 13 bases between. Germline CDR1 SGHAT, CDR2 FQNNGV. This CDR3 is 16 amino acids long. The CDR3 nucleotides are TGTGCCAGCAGCTTAGATCGGCAAGGGGAAAACACTGAAGCTTTCTTT. It is translated as CASSLDRQGENTEAFF.

V usage is TRBV19 and J usage is TRBJ2-5; D perhaps matches TRBD2 (6 bases). This CDR3 has 13 amino acids. Germline V gene sequence: CDR1 LNHDA, CDR2 SQIVND (reference sequence). V was pared by 7 bases and J by 4 bases, with 13 bases between. CDR3 residues: CASNNGGRETQYF. The CDR3 DNA follows: TGTGCCAGTAATAACGGAGGGCGAGAGACCCAGTACTTC.

This clone was picked up one time. The CDR3 sequence is CASSEQGGDTEAFF. The DNA for the CDR3 is TGTGCCAGCAGTGAACAGGGGGGAGACACTGAAGCTTTCTTT. This chain joins TRBV6-4 and TRBJ1-1; 8 nucleotides agree with TRBD1. V trimming: 3 bases; J trimming: 3 bases; junction bases outside the gene matches: 3. The CDR3 length is 14 residues. Germline V gene data show CDR1 as MRHNA and CDR2 as SNTAGT.

For the CDR3, the DNA is TGTGCCAGCTCACCGGGAAGCGGGTCACTGCACACCATATATTTT. This sequence encodes CASSPGSGSLHTIYF. The V and J genes are TRBV18 and TRBJ1-3; D unclear. Trimming took 3 bases from V and 8 from J, leaving 17 bases between them. Germline values: CDR1 KGHSH, CDR2 LQKENI. The CDR3 length is 15 residues.